This entry describes one T cell receptor (beta chain). CDR1 MGHRA and CDR2 YSYEKL come from the germline V gene. V lost 0 bases to trimming and J lost 1 base, with 12 bases between them. This CDR3 region has 16 residues. MiXCR was run by TCRdb on the RACE reads, yielding one entry per CDR3 protein. The data contain under 70,000 distinct CDR3 sequences, about 11% of them singletons. The sample originates from a study of human T cells and chemical hapten exposure. Time point of the sample: pre-sensitization, week 0. Treatment: therapeutic diphenylcyclopropenone sensitization with weekly scalp DPC. This TCR was recovered from a woman in her forties with alopecia areata. Some clones in this sample may be carry-over from other donors' samples. Sequences were derived from whole blood, sampled in connection with sensitization to the hapten diphenylcyclopropenone (DPC). The chain carries TRBV4-1 and TRBJ1-1; D is undetermined. CDR3 loop: CASSQDHPAENTEAFF. The CDR3 DNA follows: TGCGCCAGCAGCCAAGATCATCCGGCCGAGAACACTGAAGCTTTCTTT.